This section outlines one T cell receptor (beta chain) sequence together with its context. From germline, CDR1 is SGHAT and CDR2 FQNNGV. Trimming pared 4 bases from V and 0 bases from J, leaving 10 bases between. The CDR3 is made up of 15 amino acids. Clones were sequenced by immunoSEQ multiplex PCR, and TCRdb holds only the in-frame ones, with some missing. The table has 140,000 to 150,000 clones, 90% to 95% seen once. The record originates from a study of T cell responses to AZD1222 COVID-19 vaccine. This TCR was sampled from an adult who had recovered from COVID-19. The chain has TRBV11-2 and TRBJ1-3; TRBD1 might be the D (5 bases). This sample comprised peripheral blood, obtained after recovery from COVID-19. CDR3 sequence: CASSYGTGSGNTIYF. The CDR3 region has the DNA TGTGCCAGCAGCTACGGGACGGGCTCTGGAAACACCATATATTTT.